The clone carrying this T cell receptor (beta chain) occurred many times. As yet, its antigen is unknown. This specimen comes from a study of CD8 T cells in ankylosing spondylitis. Germline CDR1 is PRHDT and CDR2 is FYEKMQ (reference sequence). The CDR3 loop spans 16 amino acids. V trimming: 5 bases; J trimming: 11 bases; junction bases outside the gene matches: 15. TCRdb ran MiXCR on the 5' RACE reads and lists one entry per CDR3 protein. The sample has about 250,000 distinct CDR3 sequences; approximately 8% are singletons. Study-wide points: Disease-linked clones reportedly showed significant enrichment in matched ankylosing spondylitis synovial fluid. Earlier reports found some motif variants in synovial fluid and blood in reactive arthritis. Disease-linked clones bore a CD8+ phenotype and were relatively rare in peripheral blood.

The specimen was blood, either unsorted or a sorted T cell fraction (not recorded which). This clonotype was obtained from a female donor with ankylosing spondylitis or in good health (not recorded which). This sequence joins TRBV13 and TRBJ2-1; 10 bases are shared with TRBD2. The CDR3 coding sequence is TGTGCCAGCAGCACCAGACTAGCGGGTGAAGGGGGCAAGCAGTTCTTC. Protein sequence: CASSTRLAGEGGKQFF.